The TCR beta chain under discussion was sequenced for a study of shared clonotypes between healthy human individuals. Study-wide results and caveats: Naive CD4 clonotypes overlapped across a few donors at roughly 5.1%. Apart from blood, nothing was sampled; tissue repertoires likely differ. Among the subsets, naive ones generally showed larger estimated richness than memory ones.

As regards this clone: The antigen is not known.

In the original processing: ImmunoSEQ only sent back junction sequences with no quality scores, so filtering was done differently. Clones were read by immunoSEQ multiplex PCR, and TCRdb kept only the in-frame ones, dropping some. The DNA was the basis for D and trimming; V, J and clone size are from that table. The sample records approximately 2.5 million clones, approximately 92% being singletons. This sequence originates from a man younger than 35 in good health. Sequenced input: naive CD4+ T cells sorted from blood. Subset indicated: CD45RA+ positively selected.

The CDR3 region is CAISEREMGNEQFF. As DNA, the CDR3 is TGTGCCATCAGTGAGAGGGAGATGGGCAATGAGCAGTTCTTC. The chain couples TRBV10-3 to TRBJ2-1; maybe TRBD2 (5 bases). The germline V gene has CDR1 ENHRY and CDR2 SYGVKD. The CDR3 contains 14 residues. Trimming cost V 2 bases and J 6 bases, with 11 bases left between them.